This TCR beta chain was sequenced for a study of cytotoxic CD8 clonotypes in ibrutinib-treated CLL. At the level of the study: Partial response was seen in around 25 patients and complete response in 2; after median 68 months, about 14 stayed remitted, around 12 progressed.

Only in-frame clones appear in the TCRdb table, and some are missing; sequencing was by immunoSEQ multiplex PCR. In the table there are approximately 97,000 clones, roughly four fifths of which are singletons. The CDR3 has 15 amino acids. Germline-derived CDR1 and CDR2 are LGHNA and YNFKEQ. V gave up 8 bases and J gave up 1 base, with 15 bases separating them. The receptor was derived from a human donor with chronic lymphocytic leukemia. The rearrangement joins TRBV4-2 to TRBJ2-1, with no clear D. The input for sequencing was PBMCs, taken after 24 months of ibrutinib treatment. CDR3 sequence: CASSKREGSYNEQFF. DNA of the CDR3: TGTGCCAGCTCCAAAAGGGAAGGGTCCTACAATGAGCAGTTCTTC.